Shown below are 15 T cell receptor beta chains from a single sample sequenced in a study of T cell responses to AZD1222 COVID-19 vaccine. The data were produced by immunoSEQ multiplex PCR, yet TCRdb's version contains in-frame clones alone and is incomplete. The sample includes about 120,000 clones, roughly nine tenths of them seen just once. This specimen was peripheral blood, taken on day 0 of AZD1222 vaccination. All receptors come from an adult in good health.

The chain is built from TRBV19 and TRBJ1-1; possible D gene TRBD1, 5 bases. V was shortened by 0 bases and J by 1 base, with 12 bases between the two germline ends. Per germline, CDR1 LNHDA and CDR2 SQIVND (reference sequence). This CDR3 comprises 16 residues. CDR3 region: CASSIDSNRKNTEAFF. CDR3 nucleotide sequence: TGTGCCAGTAGTATAGATAGTAACAGGAAGAACACTGAAGCTTTCTTT.

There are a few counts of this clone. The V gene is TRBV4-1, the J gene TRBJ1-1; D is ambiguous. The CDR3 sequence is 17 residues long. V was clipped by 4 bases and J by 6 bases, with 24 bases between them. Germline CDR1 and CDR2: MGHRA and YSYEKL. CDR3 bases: TGCGCCAGCAGCCTCAAGCCCGACGAGGCGAAAAGTGCTGAAGCTTTCTTT. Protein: CASSLKPDEAKSAEAFF.

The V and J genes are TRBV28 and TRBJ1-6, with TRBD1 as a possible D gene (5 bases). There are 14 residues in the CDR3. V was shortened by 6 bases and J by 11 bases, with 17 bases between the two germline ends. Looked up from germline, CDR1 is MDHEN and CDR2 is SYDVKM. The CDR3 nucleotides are TGTGCCAGCAGCTGGACGGGGACGGGGACACCCCTCCACTTT. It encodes CASSWTGTGTPLHF.

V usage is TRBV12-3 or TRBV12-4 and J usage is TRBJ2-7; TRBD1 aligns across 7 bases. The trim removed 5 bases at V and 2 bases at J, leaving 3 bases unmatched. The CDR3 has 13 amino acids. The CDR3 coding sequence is TGTGCCAGCAGTCCGGGACAGACCTACGAGCAGTACTTC. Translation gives CASSPGQTYEQYF.

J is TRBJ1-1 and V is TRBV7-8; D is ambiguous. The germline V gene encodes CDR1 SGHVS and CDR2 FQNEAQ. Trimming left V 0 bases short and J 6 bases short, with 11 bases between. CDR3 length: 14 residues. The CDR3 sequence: CASSLAPGRAEAFF. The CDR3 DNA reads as TGTGCCAGCAGCTTAGCCCCGGGGAGAGCTGAAGCTTTCTTT.

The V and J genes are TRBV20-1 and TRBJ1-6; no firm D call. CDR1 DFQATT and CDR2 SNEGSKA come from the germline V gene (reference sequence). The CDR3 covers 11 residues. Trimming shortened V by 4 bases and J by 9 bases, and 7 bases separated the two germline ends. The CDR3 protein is CSANSPSPLHF. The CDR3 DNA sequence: TGCAGTGCTAACAGCCCTTCACCCCTCCACTTT.

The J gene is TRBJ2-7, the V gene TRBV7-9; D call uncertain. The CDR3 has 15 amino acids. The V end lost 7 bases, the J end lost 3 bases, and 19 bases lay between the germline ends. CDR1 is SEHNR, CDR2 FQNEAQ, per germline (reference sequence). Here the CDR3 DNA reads TGTGCCAGCACCTATACCGACGGGCCCTACTACGAGCAGTACTTC. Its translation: CASTYTDGPYYEQYF.

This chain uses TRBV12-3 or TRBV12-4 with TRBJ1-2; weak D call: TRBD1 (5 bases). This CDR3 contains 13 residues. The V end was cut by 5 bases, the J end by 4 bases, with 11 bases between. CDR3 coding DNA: TGTGCCAGCAGTGGGGCTGGGGCCTATGGCTACACCTTC. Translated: CASSGAGAYGYTF.

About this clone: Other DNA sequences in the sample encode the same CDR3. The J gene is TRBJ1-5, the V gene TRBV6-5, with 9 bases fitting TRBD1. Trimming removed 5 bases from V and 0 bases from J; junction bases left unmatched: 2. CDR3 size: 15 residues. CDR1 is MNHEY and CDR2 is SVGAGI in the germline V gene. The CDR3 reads CASSRTGASNQPQHF. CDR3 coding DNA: TGTGCCAGCAGTCGGACAGGGGCTAGCAATCAGCCCCAGCATTTT.

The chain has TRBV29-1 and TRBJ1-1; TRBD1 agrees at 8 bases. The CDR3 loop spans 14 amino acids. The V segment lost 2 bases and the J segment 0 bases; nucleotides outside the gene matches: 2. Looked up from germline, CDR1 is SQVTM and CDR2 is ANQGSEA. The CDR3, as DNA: TGCAGCGTTGAAAACAGGGGGTTGAACACTGAAGCTTTCTTT. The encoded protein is CSVENRGLNTEAFF.

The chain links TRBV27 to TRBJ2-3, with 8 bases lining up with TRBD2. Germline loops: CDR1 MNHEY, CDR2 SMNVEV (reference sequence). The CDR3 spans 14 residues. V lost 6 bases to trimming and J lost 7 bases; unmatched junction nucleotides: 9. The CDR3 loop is CASSLGLAVNTQYF. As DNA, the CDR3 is TGTGCCAGCAGCCTAGGACTAGCAGTTAATACGCAGTATTTT.

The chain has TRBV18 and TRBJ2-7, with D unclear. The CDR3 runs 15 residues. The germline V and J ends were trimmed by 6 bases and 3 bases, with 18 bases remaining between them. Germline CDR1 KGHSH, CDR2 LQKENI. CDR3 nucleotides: TGTGCCAGCTCTCCGGGCGGAGTTCGAGGCTACGAGCAGTACTTC. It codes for CASSPGGVRGYEQYF.

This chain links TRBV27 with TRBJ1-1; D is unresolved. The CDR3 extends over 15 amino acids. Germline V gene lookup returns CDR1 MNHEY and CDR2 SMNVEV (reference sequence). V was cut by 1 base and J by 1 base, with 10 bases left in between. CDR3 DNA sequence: TGTGCCAGCAGTTTATACGACCCGGGGAACACTGAAGCTTTCTTT. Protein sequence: CASSLYDPGNTEAFF.

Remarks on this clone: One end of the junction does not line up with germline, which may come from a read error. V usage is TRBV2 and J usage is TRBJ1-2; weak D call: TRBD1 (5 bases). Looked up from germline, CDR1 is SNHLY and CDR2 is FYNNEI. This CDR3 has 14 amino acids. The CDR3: CASSEGALGYGYTF. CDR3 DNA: TGTGCCAGCAGCGAAGGGGCCCTTGGGTATGGCTACACCTTC.

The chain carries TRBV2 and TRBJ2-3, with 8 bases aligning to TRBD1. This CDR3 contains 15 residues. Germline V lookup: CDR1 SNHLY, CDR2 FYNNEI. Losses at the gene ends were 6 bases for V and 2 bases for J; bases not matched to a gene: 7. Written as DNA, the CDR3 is TGTGCCAGCAGCGCCAGGACAGGGATCACAGATACGCAGTATTTT. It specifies CASSARTGITDTQYF.